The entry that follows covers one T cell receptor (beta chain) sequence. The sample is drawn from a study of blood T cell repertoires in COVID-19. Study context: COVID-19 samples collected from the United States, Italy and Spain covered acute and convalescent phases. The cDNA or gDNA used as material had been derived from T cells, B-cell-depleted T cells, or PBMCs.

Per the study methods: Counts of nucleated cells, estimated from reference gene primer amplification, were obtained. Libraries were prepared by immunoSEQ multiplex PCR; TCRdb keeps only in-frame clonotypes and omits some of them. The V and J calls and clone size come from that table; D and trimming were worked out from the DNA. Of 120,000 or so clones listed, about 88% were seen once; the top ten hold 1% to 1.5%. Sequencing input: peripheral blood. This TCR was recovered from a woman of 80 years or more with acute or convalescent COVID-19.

DNA of the CDR3: TGTGCCAGCAGCTTGGACAGGCTCTCTTATGAACTGTTTTTT. It specifies CASSLDRLSYELFF. The J gene is TRBJ1-4, the V gene TRBV7-9, with TRBD1 identical over 7 bases. Germline V gene lookup returns CDR1 SEHNR and CDR2 FQNEAQ (reference sequence). The CDR3 is 14 residues long. Unmatched junction bases numbered 10, after V lost 3 bases and J lost 12 bases.